These T cell receptor beta chains were read from a single sample in a study of blood T cell repertoires in COVID-19. Assay: immunoSEQ multiplex PCR; the TCRdb copy retains only in-frame clones and omits some. Here the sample spans under 300,000 clones, around four fifths being singletons. The sample consisted of peripheral blood. The source is a man in his sixties who had recovered from COVID-19. CDR3s include the opening cysteine and the closing phenylalanine or tryptophan. D genes are given only for firm matches. Size values are once, few and many counts, or a class for expanded clones, and some rows have none.

d_call	clone_size	v_call	j_call	cdr3_nt	cdr3_aa
TRBD1	NA	TRBV6-5	TRBJ1-2	TGTGCCAGCAGCCAGACCGGGACAGGGAAAGGCTACACCTTC	CASSQTGTGKGYTF
NA	NA	TRBV29-1	TRBJ2-1	TGCAGCGACCGCAGGGGCGATATTCAGTTCTTC	CSDRRGDIQFF
NA	once	TRBV2	TRBJ2-7	TGTGCCAGCAGTGAAGTCAGGCAGTACGAGCAGTACTTC	CASSEVRQYEQYF
NA	NA	TRBV12-3/TRBV12-4	TRBJ1-2	TGTGCCAGCACCCTACGGGGTTCCTATGGCTACACCTTC	CASTLRGSYGYTF
TRBD1	few	TRBV5-1	TRBJ2-1	TGCGCCAGCAGCTTAACCGGGACAGGGGTGAGTGAGCAGTTCTTC	CASSLTGTGVSEQFF
TRBD1	NA	TRBV6-5	TRBJ1-4	TGTGCCACCAAGGGAGACAGGGATTGGGAAAAACTGTTTTTT	CATKGDRDWEKLFF
NA	NA	TRBV27	TRBJ2-1	TGTGCCAGCGGCGGACAGTTTCTCTACAATGAGCAGTTCTTC	CASGGQFLYNEQFF
NA	NA	TRBV5-1	TRBJ2-3	TGCGCCAGCAGCGTCCTCGGGTCCGGGGTCGATACGCAGTATTTT	CASSVLGSGVDTQYF
TRBD1	NA	TRBV6-2/TRBV6-3	TRBJ1-5	TGTGCCAGCAGCACCGGGACAGGGGGTGCTCAGCCCCAGCATTTT	CASSTGTGGAQPQHF
TRBD2	NA	TRBV9	TRBJ2-1	TGTGCCAGCAGCGTAGCAGTAGCGGGGGGGCAGTTCTTC	CASSVAVAGGQFF
NA	NA	TRBV5-4	TRBJ2-2	TGTGCCAGCAGCTCAACACCCCGGGACTTCGACACCGGGGAGCTGTTTTTT	CASSSTPRDFDTGELFF
TRBD1	once	TRBV6-5	TRBJ2-1	TGTGCCAGCAGGGGGGACAGGGTAGGCTACAATGAGCAGTTCTTC	CASRGDRVGYNEQFF
NA	NA	TRBV11-2	TRBJ1-2	TGTGCCAGCAGCTCGAGACAAATCAACTATGGCTACACCTTC	CASSSRQINYGYTF
TRBD1	NA	TRBV5-6	TRBJ1-4	TGTGCCAGCAGCGAAACAGGGGTTGGAATCGAAAAACTGTTTTTT	CASSETGVGIEKLFF
NA	NA	TRBV5-1	TRBJ2-7	TGCGCCAGCCACCTGGGGGGACAGAGCTACGAGCAGTACTTC	CASHLGGQSYEQYF
TRBD2	once	TRBV7-2	TRBJ2-3	TGTGCCAGCAGCTTAAACGGAGCGGGGAGCACAGATACGCAGTATTTT	CASSLNGAGSTDTQYF
TRBD1	NA	TRBV18	TRBJ2-7	TGTGCCAGCTCAGCGACAGGGGGCCACGAGCAGTACTTC	CASSATGGHEQYF
NA	NA	TRBV7-7	TRBJ1-1	TGTGCCAGCAGCCCTACGGGATCCTCGAAGGACACTGAAGCTTTCTTT	CASSPTGSSKDTEAFF
TRBD2	few	TRBV10-3	TRBJ2-5	TGTGCCATCTCCTCTCCTAGCGGGTCTGGCCGAGAGACCCAGTACTTC	CAISSPSGSGRETQYF
TRBD1	NA	TRBV19	TRBJ1-5	TGTGCCAGTAGTACTTCCGCGACAGGGGGTCTCAATCAGCCCCAGCATTTT	CASSTSATGGLNQPQHF
TRBD2	NA	TRBV29-1	TRBJ2-1	TGCAGCGTGGGGGGGACTAGCGGGAGCTCTAATGAGCAGTTCTTC	CSVGGTSGSSNEQFF
NA	NA	TRBV13	TRBJ1-2	TGTGCCAGCAGCTTGGGTACAGGGTGGAACTATGGCTACACCTTC	CASSLGTGWNYGYTF
TRBD1	NA	TRBV7-9	TRBJ2-7	TGTGCCAGCAGCTTCGGACAGGGGGCCCACTACGAGCAGTACTTC	CASSFGQGAHYEQYF
NA	NA	TRBV18	TRBJ1-1	TGTGCCAGCTCACCCAGGGGTGACACTGAAGCTTTCTTT	CASSPRGDTEAFF
TRBD2	NA	TRBV19	TRBJ2-1	TGTGCCAGTAGTCCCGGGACTAACCTCAATGAGCAGTTCTTC	CASSPGTNLNEQFF
TRBD2	NA	TRBV28	TRBJ2-5	TGTGCCAGCAGTTTTTTCGGGACTAGTTTCCTTAAGACCCAGTACTTC	CASSFFGTSFLKTQYF
TRBD1	NA	TRBV27	TRBJ1-2	TGTGCCAGCAGTCAACTAACAGGGGACTACTATGGCTACACCTTC	CASSQLTGDYYGYTF
NA	NA	TRBV10-2	TRBJ1-5	TGCGCCAGCAGTGATGACTCGCGCGGCAATCAGCCCCAGCATTTT	CASSDDSRGNQPQHF
NA	NA	TRBV12-5	TRBJ1-2	TGTGCTAGTGGTTTGGGACAGACAAATACTTATGGCTACACCTTC	CASGLGQTNTYGYTF
TRBD1	NA	TRBV2	TRBJ1-5	TGTGCCAGCAGTGACATTCAGGGGGCAGGTCAGCCCCAGCATTTT	CASSDIQGAGQPQHF
TRBD2	NA	TRBV5-1	TRBJ2-3	TGCGCCAGCAGCTTGGTCAGCGGGGGGGCCTCCCCCACAGATACGCAGTATTTT	CASSLVSGGASPTDTQYF
TRBD2	few	TRBV7-6	TRBJ2-7	TGTGCCAGCAGCTTAGTAGTAGGCGGGAGGGCCGACGAGCAGTACTTC	CASSLVVGGRADEQYF
TRBD1	few	TRBV19	TRBJ1-2	TGTGCCAGCGGACAGGGGGAACCTAACTATGGCTACACCTTC	CASGQGEPNYGYTF
TRBD1	NA	TRBV23-1	TRBJ2-5	TGCGCCAGCAGTCTGGGAAGGGGGGCGACAGGGGTTGAGACCCAGTACTTC	CASSLGRGATGVETQYF
NA	NA	TRBV5-1	TRBJ1-6	TGCGCCAGCAGCTGGGGGACACAAAATAATTCACCCCTCCACTTT	CASSWGTQNNSPLHF
NA	NA	TRBV7-9	TRBJ1-1	TGTGCCAGCAGCTTGACATTGATTACTGAAGCTTTCTTT	CASSLTLITEAFF
TRBD2	NA	TRBV24-1	TRBJ2-3	TGTGCCACCAGTGATCCCCGGGAGCGGGGGGGCGGGGATACGCAGTATTTT	CATSDPRERGGGDTQYF
NA	NA	TRBV2	TRBJ2-3	TGTGCCAGCAGCAGGGAAACCACAGATACGCAGTATTTT	CASSRETTDTQYF
NA	NA	TRBV11-2	TRBJ1-2	TGTGCCAGCAGCCCTCAGGGCTATGGCTACACCTTC	CASSPQGYGYTF
TRBD2	NA	TRBV19	TRBJ2-1	TGTGCCAGTAGAAGGACTAGCGGGAGTCATGAGCAGTTCTTC	CASRRTSGSHEQFF
TRBD1	NA	TRBV30	TRBJ1-5	TGTGCCTGGGATAAAGGACAGGGCAATCAGCCCCAGCATTTT	CAWDKGQGNQPQHF
NA	NA	TRBV3-1/TRBV3-2	TRBJ2-5	TGTGCCAGCAGCCATCCTTTGGCCCAAGAGACCCAGTACTTC	CASSHPLAQETQYF
TRBD2	NA	TRBV7-2	TRBJ2-1	TGTGCCAGCAGCTTAGGACTAGCGTCCGGCAATGAGCAGTTCTTC	CASSLGLASGNEQFF
NA	NA	TRBV5-1	TRBJ2-1	TGCGCCAGCAGCAACTACCGACGTGAGCAGTTCTTC	CASSNYRREQFF
NA	NA	TRBV3-1/TRBV3-2	TRBJ1-2	TGTGCCAGCAGCTTAACAGGAGACTATGGCTACACCTTC	CASSLTGDYGYTF
NA	NA	TRBV19	TRBJ1-3	TGTGCCAGTAGGCAAACTGGGGGCTCAGGAAACACCATATATTTT	CASRQTGGSGNTIYF
TRBD2	NA	TRBV5-4	TRBJ2-2	TGTGCCAGCAGCTTGCGCGGACTAGCGGTGGATGGTGGGGAGCTGTTTTTT	CASSLRGLAVDGGELFF
NA	NA	TRBV3-1/TRBV3-2	TRBJ1-2	TGTGCCAGCAGCCTCAAGTTGCGTAACTATGGCTACACCTTC	CASSLKLRNYGYTF
NA	NA	TRBV28	TRBJ2-7	TGTGCCAGCAGTTTGGTGGCTGGCTCCTACGAGCAGTACTTC	CASSLVAGSYEQYF
TRBD1	NA	TRBV6-5	TRBJ1-1	TGTGCCAGCAGCATAAACAGGGGCCAGGGGACTGAAGCTTTCTTT	CASSINRGQGTEAFF
NA	NA	TRBV5-4	TRBJ2-5	TGTGCCAGCAGTCGACAGAAAGAGACCCAGTACTTC	CASSRQKETQYF
NA	NA	TRBV5-1	TRBJ2-3	TGCGCCAGCAGCTTGGATGGGAGCGGAAGCACAGATACGCAGTATTTT	CASSLDGSGSTDTQYF
TRBD1	few	TRBV19	TRBJ1-1	TGTGCCAGTAGTAGTCGGGGACAGGGCTTGAACACTGAAGCTTTCTTT	CASSSRGQGLNTEAFF
TRBD1	few	TRBV19	TRBJ2-7	TGTGCCAGTAGTTCCTTCGGGCAGGGGGCCTACGAGCAGTACTTC	CASSSFGQGAYEQYF
NA	NA	TRBV29-1	TRBJ1-2	TGCAGCGTTGAAGACAGGCAAGGAGGTCACTATGGCTACACCTTC	CSVEDRQGGHYGYTF
TRBD2	NA	TRBV5-1	TRBJ2-4	TGCGCCAGCAGCCCGGGACTAGCAGGGAAAAACATTCAGTACTTC	CASSPGLAGKNIQYF
NA	NA	TRBV6-1	TRBJ2-7	TGTGCCAGCAGTGAAGTGGCGGGTATTTCCTACGAGCAGTACTTC	CASSEVAGISYEQYF
TRBD1	NA	TRBV2	TRBJ1-1	TGTGCCAGCAGTTTCGGACAGGGGACGACTGAAGCTTTCTTT	CASSFGQGTTEAFF